This TCR beta chain was recorded in a study of PD-1 blockade in classical Hodgkin lymphoma. Relapse after autologous stem cell transplantation occurred in every patient, and brentuximab vedotin exposure varied. Classification of best responses gave complete response, partial response or progressive disease. CDR3 length: 13 amino acids. Germline loops: CDR1 SGHNT, CDR2 YYREEE (reference sequence). V dropped 9 bases and J dropped 5 bases, with 14 bases sitting between them. As for this clone: Its antigen is undetermined.

Assay: immunoSEQ multiplex PCR; the TCRdb copy retains only in-frame clones and omits some. This table has approximately 100,000 clones, around 89% appearing once. Study-level findings and limits: The CD4+ diversity rise by C4D1 was clearest in complete responders.

This chain links TRBV5-4 with TRBJ2-2, with D uncertain. The sequence derives from a human donor with classical Hodgkin lymphoma. The specimen comprised peripheral blood mononuclear cells (PBMCs), sampled before the second cycle of nivolumab. CDR3 DNA: TGTGCCATTCTAGTTCAGTTAACCGGGGAGCTGTTTTTT. It yields the protein CAILVQLTGELFF.